A selection of T cell receptor beta chains follows, all from one sample in a study of response to subunit inactivated influenza vaccine. TCRdb itself ran the RT-PCR reads through MiXCR, one entry per CDR3 protein. The sample has just over 300,000 distinct CDR3 sequences, about 20% seen once. The source was PBMCs from blood, collected 21 months after vaccination. The receptors derive from a man between 50 and 75 years old who received an inactivated influenza vaccine. Both conserved end residues are part of each CDR3. The D gene is left open where the match is weak. A clone size is listed for some rows: how often the clone was seen (once, few, many), or a class if it is expanded.

clone size	D gene	V gene	J gene	CDR3 DNA	CDR3 protein
NA	NA	TRBV12-3/TRBV12-4	TRBJ2-7	TGTGCCAGCAGTTTCCACAGGTCCTCCTACGAGCAGTACTTC	CASSFHRSSYEQYF
NA	TRBD2	TRBV6-2/TRBV6-3	TRBJ2-2	TGTGCCAGCAGTTACGGCGGGGGAAACACCGGGGAGCTGTTTTTT	CASSYGGGNTGELFF
NA	TRBD2	TRBV28	TRBJ2-5	TGTGCCAGCACCATTCTGGGGACTAGCGGGAAAGAGACCCAGTACTTC	CASTILGTSGKETQYF
many	NA	TRBV14	TRBJ1-5	TGTGCCAGCAGCCAAGATCCCCGGGGGCCCCAGCATTTT	CASSQDPRGPQHF
NA	NA	TRBV6-2/TRBV6-3	TRBJ1-1	TGTGCCAGCAGTTACTCCTGGGAGGCCGGGGGACTGACTGAAGCTTTCTTT	CASSYSWEAGGLTEAFF
NA	NA	TRBV15	TRBJ2-3	TGTGCCACCAGCAGAGCAGGTTCAGATACGCAGTATTTT	CATSRAGSDTQYF
few	NA	TRBV6-1	TRBJ1-4	TGTGCCAGCAGTGACGCAGGGTATGGCATCGTGAATGAAAAACTGTTTTTT	CASSDAGYGIVNEKLFF
NA	NA	TRBV12-3/TRBV12-4	TRBJ1-6	TGTGCCAGCAGTTTAGTAGGGAATAGAAATTCACCCCTCCACTTT	CASSLVGNRNSPLHF
few	NA	TRBV12-3/TRBV12-4	TRBJ1-5	TGTGCCAGCAGTCCTCGGTACCATCAGCCCCAGCATTTT	CASSPRYHQPQHF
NA	TRBD2	TRBV6-6	TRBJ2-7	TGTGCCAGCAGTTACGGGAGGGCGAGTGAGCAGTACTTC	CASSYGRASEQYF
NA	NA	TRBV5-1	TRBJ1-2	TGCGCCAGCACTCCGGGGATTGGGGCCGGCTACACCTTC	CASTPGIGAGYTF
few	NA	TRBV6-5	TRBJ2-2	TGTGCCAGCAGTTACTCTAAAGGGTACAACGGGGAGCTGTTTTTT	CASSYSKGYNGELFF
NA	TRBD1	TRBV5-6	TRBJ1-5	TGTGCCAGCAGCTACACCGGACAGGGACCAAATCAGCCCCAGCATTTT	CASSYTGQGPNQPQHF
NA	NA	TRBV30	TRBJ2-4	TGTGCCTGGTCCCCCGGCGGTCAAAACATTCAGTACTTC	CAWSPGGQNIQYF
few	NA	TRBV3-1	TRBJ1-1	TGTGCCAGCAGCCAAGCTTGGGCGGGTGAAGCTTTCTTT	CASSQAWAGEAFF
many	TRBD1	TRBV20-1	TRBJ1-6	TGCAGTGCTAGAGAGAGGACAGGGCAGAATTCACCCCTCCACTTT	CSARERTGQNSPLHF
NA	NA	TRBV7-7	TRBJ2-5	TGTGCCAGCAGCAGTGGTAGGCAGGGGAAGGAGACCCAGTACTTC	CASSSGRQGKETQYF
few	NA	TRBV7-2	TRBJ2-7	TGTGCCAGCAGCTTAGACACCGAGCAGTACTTC	CASSLDTEQYF
NA	NA	TRBV12-3/TRBV12-4	TRBJ1-4	TGTGCCAGCACAACACAGGGTCCTTTGGAAAAACTGTTTTTT	CASTTQGPLEKLFF
NA	NA	TRBV20-1	TRBJ2-7	TGCAGTGCTAGAGATGTGGGGTACGAGCAGTACTTC	CSARDVGYEQYF
NA	TRBD1	TRBV12-3/TRBV12-4	TRBJ1-2	TGTGCCAGCAGCTCCCTTCGGGGTGGGGACAGGTTCACCTTC	CASSSLRGGDRFTF
few	NA	TRBV29-1	TRBJ1-2	TGCAGCGTTGAACACAGGAGAAACTATGGCTACACCTTC	CSVEHRRNYGYTF
few	NA	TRBV9	TRBJ1-2	TGTGCCAGCAGCGTGGCTGGACAAGACTATGGCTACACCTTC	CASSVAGQDYGYTF
NA	NA	TRBV5-6	TRBJ2-3	TGTGCCAGCAGCTTGGAGCAAAGCACAGATACGCAGTATTTT	CASSLEQSTDTQYF
few	TRBD1	TRBV7-8	TRBJ1-5	TGTGCCAGCAGCACGGACAGGTCAAATCAGCCCCAGCATTTT	CASSTDRSNQPQHF
NA	TRBD1	TRBV5-1	TRBJ2-1	TGCGCCAGCAGTTACGGGGGACAGGGGTACAATGAGCAGTTCTTC	CASSYGGQGYNEQFF
few	NA	TRBV4-2	TRBJ1-5	TGTGCCAGCAGCCAAGCAGTGGGCAATCAGCCCCAGCATTTT	CASSQAVGNQPQHF
many	TRBD1	TRBV4-1	TRBJ1-6	TGCGCCAGCAGCCAAGAGGTCAGACAGGGCTTACGGAATTCACCCCTCCACTTT	CASSQEVRQGLRNSPLHF
few	NA	TRBV11-1	TRBJ2-5	TGTGCCAGCAGCTGGGATTACCCAAAACAAGAGACCCAGTACTTC	CASSWDYPKQETQYF
many	TRBD1	TRBV5-8	TRBJ2-1	TGTGCCAGCAGCTTGGAAGGACAGGGCTACAATGAGCAGTTCTTC	CASSLEGQGYNEQFF
NA	NA	TRBV25-1	TRBJ2-7	TGTGCCAGCAGTGATGACCTCGGGAGCTACGAGCAGTACTTC	CASSDDLGSYEQYF
few	TRBD1	TRBV6-1	TRBJ1-1	TGTGCCAGCAGGGCCGGGACAGGGGGCTACACTGAAGCTTTCTTT	CASRAGTGGYTEAFF
NA	NA	TRBV7-2	TRBJ1-1	TGTGCCAGCAGCTTAATCCCGGGGACACCCAACACTGAAGCTTTCTTT	CASSLIPGTPNTEAFF
NA	NA	TRBV29-1	TRBJ2-1	TGCAGCGACTTTGACGGGCCGCAGTTCTTC	CSDFDGPQFF
NA	TRBD2	TRBV10-3	TRBJ2-3	TGTGCCATCAGTGTCGGAGGGAGGGCCCCAGACACAGATACGCAGTATTTT	CAISVGGRAPDTDTQYF
NA	TRBD1	TRBV5-1	TRBJ2-3	TGCGCCAGCAGCGCCCAACAGGGGGCGGGTCCAGATACGCAGTATTTT	CASSAQQGAGPDTQYF
few	TRBD1	TRBV4-1	TRBJ1-5	TGCGCCAGCAGCCAACTCGACAGGGCGGATCAGCCCCAGCATTTT	CASSQLDRADQPQHF
few	NA	TRBV27	TRBJ1-6	TGTGCCAGCAGTCCGCAGGGAAGTAATTCACCCCTCCACTTT	CASSPQGSNSPLHF
NA	NA	TRBV12-3/TRBV12-4	TRBJ1-5	TGTGCCAGCAGTTTATCGGGCCTTGGGCAGCCCCAGCATTTT	CASSLSGLGQPQHF
NA	NA	TRBV4-2	TRBJ1-5	TGTGCCAGCAGCCAAGGGTTGCAGGGCCAGCCCCAGCATTTT	CASSQGLQGQPQHF
NA	NA	TRBV5-1	TRBJ1-1	TGCGCCAGCAGCTTGTGGGGGGGCTGGTCTGAAGCTTTCTTT	CASSLWGGWSEAFF
few	NA	TRBV24-1	TRBJ1-5	TGTGCCACCAGAGCAGGTTGGGGGGCCAATCAGCCCCAGCATTTT	CATRAGWGANQPQHF
many	TRBD1	TRBV27	TRBJ1-1	TGTGCCAGCAGTGGCAGGGGGATGGGGAACACTGAAGCTTTCTTT	CASSGRGMGNTEAFF
few	NA	TRBV18	TRBJ1-1	TGTGCCAGCTCACAACAGGGTGGGAAATTCCTTGACACTGAAGCTTTCTTT	CASSQQGGKFLDTEAFF
NA	NA	TRBV14	TRBJ1-1	TGTGCCAGCAGCCAAGGACCCGGGGCGCGCATGAACACTGAAGCTTTCTTT	CASSQGPGARMNTEAFF
few	NA	TRBV12-3/TRBV12-4	TRBJ2-7	TGTGCCAGCAGCCGCGGTGGTAGCTCCTACGAGCAGTACTTC	CASSRGGSSYEQYF
many	TRBD1	TRBV6-1	TRBJ1-5	TGTGCCAGCAGGGATTCCGCCGGGACAGGCTTATCTTCTCAGCCCCAGCATTTT	CASRDSAGTGLSSQPQHF
NA	NA	TRBV9	TRBJ2-1	TGTGCCAGCAGCGTAGCCAGCTACAATGAGCAGTTCTTC	CASSVASYNEQFF
NA	NA	TRBV6-5	TRBJ1-2	TGTGCCAGCAGTTACTCGGGGGGTACCCGCTATGGCTACACCTTC	CASSYSGGTRYGYTF
few	NA	TRBV7-2	TRBJ1-6	TGTGCCAGCAGCTTGACTTACAGGGTTTTTAATTCACCCCTCCACTTT	CASSLTYRVFNSPLHF
NA	NA	TRBV6-2/TRBV6-3	TRBJ1-5	TGTGCCAGCAGTTATAGCAGGGGAAGGAATCAGCCCCAGCATTTT	CASSYSRGRNQPQHF
few	TRBD1	TRBV6-5	TRBJ1-3	TGTGCCAGCAGTTACTCGGGACAGGGGTATGGAAACACCATATATTTT	CASSYSGQGYGNTIYF
few	NA	TRBV18	TRBJ2-7	TGTGCCAGCTCGGCCGGGACTGGCTACGAGCAGTACTTC	CASSAGTGYEQYF